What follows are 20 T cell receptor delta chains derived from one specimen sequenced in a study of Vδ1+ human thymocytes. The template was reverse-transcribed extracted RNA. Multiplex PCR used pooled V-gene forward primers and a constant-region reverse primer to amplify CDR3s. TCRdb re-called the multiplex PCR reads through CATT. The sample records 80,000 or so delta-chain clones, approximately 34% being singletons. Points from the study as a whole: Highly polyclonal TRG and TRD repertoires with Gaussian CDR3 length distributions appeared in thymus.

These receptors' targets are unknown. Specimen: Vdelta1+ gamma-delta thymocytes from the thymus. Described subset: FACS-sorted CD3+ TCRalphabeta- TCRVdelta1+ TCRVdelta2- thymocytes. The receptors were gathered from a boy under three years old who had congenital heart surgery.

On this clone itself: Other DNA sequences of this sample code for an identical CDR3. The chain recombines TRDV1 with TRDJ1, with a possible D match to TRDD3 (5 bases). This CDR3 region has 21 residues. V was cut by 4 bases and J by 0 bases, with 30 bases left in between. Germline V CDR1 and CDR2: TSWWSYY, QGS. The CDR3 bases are TGTGCTCTTGGGGTCCCATTTTCATCCTCTCGGGGGGTGGCCGACACCGATAAACTCATCTTT. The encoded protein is CALGVPFSSSRGVADTDKLIF.

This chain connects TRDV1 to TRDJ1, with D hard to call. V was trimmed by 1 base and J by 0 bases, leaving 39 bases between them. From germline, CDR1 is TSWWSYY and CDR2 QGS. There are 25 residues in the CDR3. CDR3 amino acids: CALGEQYRARSLLASLQMYTDKLIF. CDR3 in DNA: TGTGCTCTTGGGGAACAGTATCGGGCCCGCTCCTTGTTGGCCTCTCTGCAGATGTACACCGATAAACTCATCTTT.

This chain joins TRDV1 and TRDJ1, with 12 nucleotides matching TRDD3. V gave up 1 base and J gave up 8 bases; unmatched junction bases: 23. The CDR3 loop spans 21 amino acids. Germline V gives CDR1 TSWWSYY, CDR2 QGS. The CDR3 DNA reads TGTGCTCTTGGGGAACCGTACCTACATGCCGGTACTGGGGGATACATAACAAAACTCATCTTT. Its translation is CALGEPYLHAGTGGYITKLIF.

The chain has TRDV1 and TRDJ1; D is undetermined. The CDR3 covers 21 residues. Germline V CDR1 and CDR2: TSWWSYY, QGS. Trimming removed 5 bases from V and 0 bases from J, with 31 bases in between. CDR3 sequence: CALGTPRRWRVTAMNTDKLIF. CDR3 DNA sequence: TGTGCTCTTGGGACGCCACGGCGGTGGCGGGTTACGGCCATGAACACCGATAAACTCATCTTT.

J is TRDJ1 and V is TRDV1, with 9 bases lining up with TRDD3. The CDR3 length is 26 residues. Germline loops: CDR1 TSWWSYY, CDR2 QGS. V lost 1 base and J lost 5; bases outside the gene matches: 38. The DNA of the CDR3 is TGTGCTCTTGGGGAACCCTACGGGCTTTCTCCTAAGGTTTTGGGGGATATCCCGAACCCCACTGATAAACTCATCTTT. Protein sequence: CALGEPYGLSPKVLGDIPNPTDKLIF.

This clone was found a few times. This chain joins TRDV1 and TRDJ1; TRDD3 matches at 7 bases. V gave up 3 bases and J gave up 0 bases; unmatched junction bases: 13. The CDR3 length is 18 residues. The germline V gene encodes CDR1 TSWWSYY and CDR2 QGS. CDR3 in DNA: TGTGCTCTTGGGGAGCAACGGGGGGGATCAACGTACACCGATAAACTCATCTTT. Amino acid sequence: CALGEQRGGSTYTDKLIF.

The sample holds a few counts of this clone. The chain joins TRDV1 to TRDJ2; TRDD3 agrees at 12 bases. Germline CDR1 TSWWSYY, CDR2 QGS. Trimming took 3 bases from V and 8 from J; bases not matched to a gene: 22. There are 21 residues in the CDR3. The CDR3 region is CALGDSHDSGGYDPPPAQLFF. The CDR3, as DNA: TGTGCTCTTGGGGATTCCCACGATTCTGGGGGATACGACCCACCCCCCGCACAACTCTTCTTT.

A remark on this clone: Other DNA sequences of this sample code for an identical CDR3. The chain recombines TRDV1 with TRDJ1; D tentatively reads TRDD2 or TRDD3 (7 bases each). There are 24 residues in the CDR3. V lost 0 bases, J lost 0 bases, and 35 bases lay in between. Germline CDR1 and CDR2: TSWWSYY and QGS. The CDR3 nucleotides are TGTGCTCTTGGGGAACTCAGACCGAGGCCTTCCTCACCTCTGGGGGGTCCATACACCGATAAACTCATCTTT. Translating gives CALGELRPRPSSPLGGPYTDKLIF.

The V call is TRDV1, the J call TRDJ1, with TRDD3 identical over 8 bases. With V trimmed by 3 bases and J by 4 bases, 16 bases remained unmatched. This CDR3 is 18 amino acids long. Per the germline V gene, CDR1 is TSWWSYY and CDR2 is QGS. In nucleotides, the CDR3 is TGTGCTCTTGGGGATCTGATACTCTGGGGGACGGGAGGCGATAAACTCATCTTT. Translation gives CALGDLILWGTGGDKLIF.

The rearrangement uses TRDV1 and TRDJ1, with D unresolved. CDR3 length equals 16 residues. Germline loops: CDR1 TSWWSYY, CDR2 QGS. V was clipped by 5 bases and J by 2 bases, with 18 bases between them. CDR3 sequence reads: CALGTRPPHRTDKLIF. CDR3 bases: TGTGCTCTTGGGACCCGACCCCCACATAGGACCGATAAACTCATCTTT.

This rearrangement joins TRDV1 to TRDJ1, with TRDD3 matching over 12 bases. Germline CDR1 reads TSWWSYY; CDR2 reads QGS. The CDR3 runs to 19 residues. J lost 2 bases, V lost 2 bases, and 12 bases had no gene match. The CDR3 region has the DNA TGTGCTCTTGGGGAATGGCAAGGATACTGGGGGATACAAACCGATAAACTCATCTTT. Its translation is CALGEWQGYWGIQTDKLIF.

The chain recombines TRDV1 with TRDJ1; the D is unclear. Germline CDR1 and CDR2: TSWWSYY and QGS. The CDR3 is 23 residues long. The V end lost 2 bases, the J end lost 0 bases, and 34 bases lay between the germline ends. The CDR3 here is CALGEYILRPPTLFVSHTDKLIF. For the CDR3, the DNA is TGTGCTCTTGGGGAATACATACTTAGGCCCCCCACCCTATTCGTCAGCCACACCGATAAACTCATCTTT.

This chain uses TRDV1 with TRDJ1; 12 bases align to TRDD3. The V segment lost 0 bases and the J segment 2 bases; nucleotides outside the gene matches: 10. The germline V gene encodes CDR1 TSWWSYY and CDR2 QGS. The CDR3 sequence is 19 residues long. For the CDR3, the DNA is TGTGCTCTTGGGGAACTAGTTTTCTGGGGGATACGAGGGACCGATAAACTCATCTTT. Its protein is CALGELVFWGIRGTDKLIF.

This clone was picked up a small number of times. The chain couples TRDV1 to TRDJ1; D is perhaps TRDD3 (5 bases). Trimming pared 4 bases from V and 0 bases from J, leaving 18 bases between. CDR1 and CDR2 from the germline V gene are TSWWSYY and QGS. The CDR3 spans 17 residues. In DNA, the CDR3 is TGTGCTCTTGGGGGCCACACCGGGGAACATAACACCGATAAACTCATCTTT. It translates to CALGGHTGEHNTDKLIF.

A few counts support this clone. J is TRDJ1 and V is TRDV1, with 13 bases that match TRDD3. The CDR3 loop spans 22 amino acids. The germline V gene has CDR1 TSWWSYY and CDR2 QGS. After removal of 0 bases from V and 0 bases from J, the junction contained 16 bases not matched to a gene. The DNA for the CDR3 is TGTGCTCTTGGGGAACTCTCCCCGCAATTACTGGGGGATACGCGGGACACCGATAAACTCATCTTT. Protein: CALGELSPQLLGDTRDTDKLIF.

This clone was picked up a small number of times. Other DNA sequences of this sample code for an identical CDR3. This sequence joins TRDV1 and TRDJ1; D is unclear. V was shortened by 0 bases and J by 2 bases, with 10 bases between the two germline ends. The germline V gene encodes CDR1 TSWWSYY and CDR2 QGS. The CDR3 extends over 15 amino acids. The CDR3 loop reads CALGELFSGTDKLIF. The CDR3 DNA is TGTGCTCTTGGGGAACTTTTCTCCGGGACCGATAAACTCATCTTT.

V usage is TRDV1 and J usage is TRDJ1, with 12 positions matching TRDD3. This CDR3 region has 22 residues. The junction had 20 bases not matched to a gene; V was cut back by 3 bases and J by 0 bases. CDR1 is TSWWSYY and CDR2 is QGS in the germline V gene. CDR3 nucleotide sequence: TGTGCTCTTGGGGAGCCGACTACAAGGAGGACTGGGGGATACCCATACACCGATAAACTCATCTTT. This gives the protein CALGEPTTRRTGGYPYTDKLIF.

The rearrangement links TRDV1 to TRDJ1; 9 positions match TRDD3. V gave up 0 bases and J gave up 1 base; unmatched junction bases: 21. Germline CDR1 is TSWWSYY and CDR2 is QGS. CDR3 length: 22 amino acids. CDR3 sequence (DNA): TGTGCTCTTGGGGAACTAGCTCGGTTTCGAGGGGATACGGGAGGGGTCACCGATAAACTCATCTTT. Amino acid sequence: CALGELARFRGDTGGVTDKLIF.

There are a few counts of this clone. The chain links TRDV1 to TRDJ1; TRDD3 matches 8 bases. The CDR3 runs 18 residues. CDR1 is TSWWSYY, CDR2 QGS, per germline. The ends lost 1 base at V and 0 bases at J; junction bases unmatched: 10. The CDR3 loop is CALGERGQGDKYTDKLIF. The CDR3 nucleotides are TGTGCTCTTGGGGAACGCGGTCAGGGGGATAAATACACCGATAAACTCATCTTT.

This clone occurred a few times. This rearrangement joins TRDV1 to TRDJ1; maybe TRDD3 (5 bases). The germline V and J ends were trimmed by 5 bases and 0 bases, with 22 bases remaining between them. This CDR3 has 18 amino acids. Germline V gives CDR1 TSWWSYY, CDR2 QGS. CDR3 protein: CALGYWRATFRYTDKLIF. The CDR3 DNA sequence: TGTGCTCTTGGGTACTGGCGTGCTACCTTTAGGTACACCGATAAACTCATCTTT.